Below are 27 T cell receptor beta chains sequenced from a single sample in a study of blood T cells in healthy people across ages. Alongside a J-beta primer mix, a sample-barcoded 5' primer served in a second PCR lasting roughly 7 to 12 cycles. MiXCR, applied by TCRdb to the 5' RACE reads, yields one record per CDR3 protein. Of some 930,000 distinct CDR3 sequences listed, 25% to 35% are singletons. The same specimen was also included in a second study, on T cells of mothers and their children.

The sample was blood. The receptors here all came from a woman in her thirties or forties in good health.

In this sample, this clonotype turned up a few times. The CDR3 here is CASSVTTGEGETQYF. The DNA of the CDR3 is TGTGCCAGCAGCGTAACTACAGGGGAGGGAGAGACCCAGTACTTC. The chain has TRBV9 and TRBJ2-5; D is perhaps TRBD1 or TRBD2 (7 bases each). Germline V gives CDR1 SGDLS, CDR2 YYNGEE. This CDR3 is 15 amino acids long. Trimming removed 1 base from V and 4 bases from J, with 14 bases in between.

As concerns this clonotype: The junction departs from the called germline gene at one end, perhaps through a read error. The V call is TRBV5-6, the J call TRBJ2-1; 7 bases align to TRBD2. The germline V gene encodes CDR1 SGHDT and CDR2 YYEEEE. CDR3 length: 15 residues. CDR3: CASSLVLAAYNEQLF. The DNA of the CDR3 is TGTGCCAGCAGTCTGGTCCTAGCGGCTTACAATGAGCAGCTCTTC.

In this sample, this clonotype turned up many times. The chain combines TRBV12-3 or TRBV12-4 with TRBJ2-1, with D perhaps matching TRBD2 (7 bases). Trimming removed 4 bases from V and 8 bases from J, with 15 bases in between. CDR3 length equals 14 residues. CDR3 bases: TGTGCCAGCAGTTCACCAGGGGCGGGAGATGAGCAGTTCTTC. Translation: CASSSPGAGDEQFF.

In regard to this clonotype: A much larger clonotype is one base distant, so this may be a read error. V gene TRBV5-1 combines with J gene TRBJ1-2, with TRBD1 as a possible D gene (6 bases). Looked up from germline, CDR1 is SGHRS and CDR2 is YFSETQ. Trimming took 3 bases from V and 2 from J, leaving 14 bases between them. The CDR3 sequence is 15 residues long. CDR3 coding DNA: TGCGCCAGCAGCTGGACACGGGGGGCAAACTATGGCTACACCTTC. Its protein product is CASSWTRGANYGYTF. The full variable domain, completed using reference TRBV5-1 and TRBJ1-2, is KAGVTQTPRYLIKTRGQQVTLSCSPISGHRSVSWYQQTPGQGLQFLFEYFSETQRNKGNFPGRFSGRQFSNSRSEMNVSTLELGDSALYLCASSWTRGANYGYTFGSGTRLTVV.

This clonotype was observed a handful of times. The chain uses TRBV5-1 and TRBJ2-7; 8 bases agree with TRBD1. Germline CDR1 SGHRS, CDR2 YFSETQ. This CDR3 contains 15 residues. V shed 6 bases, J shed 3 bases, and the junction held 11 bases outside the gene matches. CDR3 sequence reads: CASTPGQGRGYEQYF. The CDR3, as DNA: TGCGCCAGCACGCCCGGACAGGGAAGGGGCTACGAGCAGTACTTC.

The rearrangement joins TRBV4-3 to TRBJ2-4, with D uncertain. The V end lost 3 bases, the J end lost 4 bases, and 7 bases lay between the germline ends. CDR3 size: 13 residues. Germline V gene data show CDR1 as LGHNA and CDR2 as YSLEER. CDR3 in amino acids: CASSHLQKNIQYF. In nucleotides, the CDR3 is TGCGCCAGCAGCCACTTGCAGAAAAACATTCAGTACTTC.

The chain is built from TRBV7-2 and TRBJ2-3, with 8 bases identical to TRBD2. CDR1 is SGHTA and CDR2 is FQGNSA in the germline V gene. V shed 2 bases, J shed 0 bases, and the junction held 10 bases outside the gene matches. The CDR3 length is 18 residues. The CDR3 loop reads CASSLSVAGCYSTDTQYF. The CDR3 DNA reads TGTGCCAGCAGCTTAAGTGTAGCGGGGTGCTATAGCACAGATACGCAGTATTTT.

This clonotype has more than one count but fewer than ten. J is TRBJ1-1 and V is TRBV4-1; TRBD1 aligns across 7 bases. The V segment lost 2 bases and the J segment 5 bases; nucleotides outside the gene matches: 11. The germline V gene encodes CDR1 MGHRA and CDR2 YSYEKL. The CDR3 spans 16 residues. CDR3 DNA sequence: TGCGCCAGCAGCCAAAAACCCCTGGCAGGGGGGACTGAAGCTTTCTTT. The encoded protein is CASSQKPLAGGTEAFF.

This clonotype was observed a few times. The chain recombines TRBV25-1 with TRBJ2-1; unclear D gene. Gene TRBJ2-7 matches the end of the DNA better, so the J call may be wrong. CDR3 size: 15 residues. Germline V gives CDR1 MGHDK, CDR2 SYGVNS. CDR3: CASSEAESSYNEQYF. CDR3 coding DNA: TGTGCCAGCAGTGAAGCGGAGAGCTCCTACAATGAGCAGTACTTC.

The chain combines TRBV28 with TRBJ2-4; D not certain. The CDR3 extends over 12 amino acids. V was shortened by 1 base and J by 13 bases, with 11 bases between the two germline ends. CDR1 is MDHEN, CDR2 SYDVKM, per germline. The CDR3 bases are TGTGCCAGCAGTTTATCTCTGGGAATGCAGTACTTC. It encodes CASSLSLGMQYF.

There are a few counts of this clonotype. The chain is built from TRBV3-1 and TRBJ1-1, with no clear D. The CDR3 loop spans 19 amino acids. Trimming shortened V by 0 bases and J by 2 bases, and 22 bases separated the two germline ends. Germline assignment: CDR1 LGHDT and CDR2 YNNKEL (reference sequence). CDR3 residues: CASSQDIVGLDGTNTEAFF. CDR3 sequence (DNA): TGTGCCAGCAGCCAAGATATAGTGGGTTTGGACGGAACAAACACTGAAGCTTTCTTT.

The gene calls are TRBV20-1 and TRBJ1-1, with TRBD1 matching 8 bases. Germline loops: CDR1 DFQATT, CDR2 SNEGSKA (reference sequence). The CDR3 runs to 13 residues. V dropped 7 bases and J dropped 5; count of bases not matched to a gene: 9. This CDR3 is CSVRGTGYTEAFF. The CDR3 DNA reads TGCAGTGTGAGAGGGACAGGCTATACTGAAGCTTTCTTT.

V gene TRBV12-3 or TRBV12-4 combines with J gene TRBJ1-1; D perhaps matches TRBD1 (5 bases). V lost 5 bases, J lost 1 base, and 11 bases lay in between. This CDR3 is 14 amino acids long. This CDR3 reads CASSKTETNTEAFF. The CDR3 DNA reads TGTGCCAGCAGTAAGACAGAGACGAACACTGAAGCTTTCTTT.

The chain carries TRBV4-2 and TRBJ2-1; D is undetermined. This CDR3 spans 15 amino acids. V was shortened by 0 bases and J by 7 bases, with 13 bases between the two germline ends. The germline V gene encodes CDR1 LGHNA and CDR2 YNFKEQ. Written as DNA, the CDR3 is TGTGCCAGCAGCCAAGATAATCTTGATCGGAATGAGCAGTTCTTC. Encoded protein: CASSQDNLDRNEQFF.

This chain links TRBV7-9 with TRBJ1-4; TRBD1 matches at 8 bases. CDR1 and CDR2 (germline): SEHNR, FQNEAQ (reference sequence). Germline trimming cut 1 base from V and 7 bases from J; bases unmatched to any gene: 2. The CDR3 contains 14 residues. CDR3 loop: CASSLGTGSEKLFF. CDR3 nucleotides: TGTGCCAGCAGCTTAGGGACAGGGAGTGAAAAACTGTTTTTT.

This clonotype was detected many times. The chain links TRBV20-1 to TRBJ2-4; 12 nucleotides line up with TRBD1. V lost 1 base and J lost 12; bases outside the gene matches: 16. Germline assignment: CDR1 DFQATT and CDR2 SNEGSKA (reference sequence). The CDR3 has 17 amino acids. In nucleotides, the CDR3 is TGCAGTGCTAGAGTTATCCCGCAGGGACAGGGGGCATCCCATCAGTACTTC. Its translation: CSARVIPQGQGASHQYF.

The chain links TRBV28 to TRBJ1-1; no clear D gene. CDR3 length: 14 amino acids. Germline lookup yields CDR1 MDHEN and CDR2 SYDVKM. V lost 6 bases to trimming and J lost 1 base, with 12 bases between them. CDR3 bases: TGTGCCAGCAGACTCCTTACACGGAACACTGAAGCTTTCTTT. It encodes CASRLLTRNTEAFF.

The sample holds many counts of this clonotype. The gene calls are TRBV10-3 and TRBJ1-5, with 8 bases lining up with TRBD1. The length of the CDR3 is 17 residues. The V gene end was trimmed by 0 bases and the J gene end by 6 bases; junction bases not matched to a gene: 10. Germline V gene sequence: CDR1 ENHRY, CDR2 SYGVKD. The CDR3 reads CAISESIGQGTIQPQHF. The CDR3 coding sequence is TGTGCCATCAGTGAGTCTATTGGACAGGGAACGATTCAGCCCCAGCATTTT.

The rearrangement joins TRBV20-1 to TRBJ1-2, with D unresolved. This CDR3 is 14 amino acids long. Per germline, CDR1 DFQATT and CDR2 SNEGSKA (reference sequence). In DNA form, the CDR3 reads TGCAGGCCAAGGCGGCAGGAAACTAACTATGGCTACACCTTC. As protein: CRPRRQETNYGYTF.

This clonotype occurred a few times. V gene TRBV7-2 combines with J gene TRBJ1-4; possibly TRBD1 for D (5 bases). V lost 5 bases and J 8 bases, leaving 18 bases between the germline ends. CDR3 length: 15 amino acids. Germline V gene lookup returns CDR1 SGHTA and CDR2 FQGNSA. In DNA form, the CDR3 reads TGTGCCAGCAGCACGCAGGCGGGGGTGGAGGAAAAACTGTTTTTT. It specifies CASSTQAGVEEKLFF.

A word on this clonotype: It is unclear where the CDR3 begins or ends on the DNA, so no DNA is shown, and the CDR3 is as TCRdb lists it. The rearrangement joins TRBV20-1 to TRBJ2-6; TRBD1 is the table's D call and was not checked against the DNA. Germline V gene sequence: CDR1 DFQATT, CDR2 SNEGSKA (reference sequence). Inclusive of both ends, the CDR3 amounts to 17 amino acids. The CDR3 protein is CSANPDRVGSGANVPTF.

V gene TRBV3-1 combines with J gene TRBJ2-1; possibly TRBD2 for D (5 bases). Germline V CDR1 and CDR2: LGHDT, YNNKEL (reference sequence). V lost 1 base to trimming and J lost 7 bases, with 8 bases between them. The CDR3 runs to 13 residues. CDR3 sequence reads: CASSQGRMNEQFF. In DNA, the CDR3 is TGTGCCAGCAGCCAAGGGAGGATGAATGAGCAGTTCTTC.

The chain carries TRBV3-1 and TRBJ1-3; D perhaps matches TRBD1 (5 bases). This CDR3 has 17 residues. The germline V and J ends were trimmed by 1 base and 0 bases, with 13 bases remaining between them. Germline CDR1 and CDR2: LGHDT and YNNKEL (reference sequence). CDR3: CASSQGSGGFSGNTIYF. CDR3 bases: TGTGCCAGCAGCCAAGGAAGCGGGGGATTCTCTGGAAACACCATATATTTT.

This chain links TRBV2 with TRBJ1-5; 9 nucleotides align to TRBD1. CDR3 length equals 15 residues. In germline, CDR1 is SNHLY, CDR2 FYNNEI. Trimming at V came to 1 base and at J to 4 bases, leaving 2 bases not matched to a gene. CDR3 sequence (DNA): TGTGCCAGCAGTGAAGAACAGGGGGCGAATCAGCCCCAGCATTTT. Translating it yields CASSEEQGANQPQHF.

This clonotype was detected many times. The chain combines TRBV20-1 with TRBJ2-7; D might be TRBD1 (6 bases). The CDR3 has 16 amino acids. The germline V gene encodes CDR1 DFQATT and CDR2 SNEGSKA (reference sequence). V was clipped by 6 bases and J by 0 bases, with 21 bases between them. Here the CDR3 reads CSARGPWGQSSYEQYF. CDR3 DNA: TGCAGTGCCAGGGGACCTTGGGGTCAGAGCTCCTACGAGCAGTACTTC.

This clonotype has only a few counts. This rearrangement joins TRBV6-5 to TRBJ1-1; 7 nucleotides agree with TRBD1. The ends lost 2 bases at V and 0 bases at J; junction bases unmatched: 9. Germline CDR1 and CDR2: MNHEY and SVGAGI. This CDR3 is 17 amino acids long. The CDR3 DNA follows: TGTGCCAGCAGTTACGGGGGAAGGGGGCGAATGAACACTGAAGCTTTCTTT. Translating it yields CASSYGGRGRMNTEAFF.

This clonotype has ten or more counts. The V gene is TRBV29-1, the J gene TRBJ2-6; 7 bases align to TRBD1. V dropped 6 bases and J dropped 1; count of bases not matched to a gene: 15. This CDR3 has 18 residues. Germline V CDR1 and CDR2: SQVTM, ANQGSEA. CDR3 bases: TGCAGCGTCTCCCCCCCGGGACAGCATAAGTCTGGGGCCAACGTCCTGACTTTC. Translated, it gives CSVSPPGQHKSGANVLTF.